Shown below are 32 T cell receptor beta chains from a single sample sequenced in a study of CD8+ T cells in alopecia areata. cDNA reverse transcribed from extracted RNA served as the sequencing template. Method: immunoSEQ multiplex PCR; TCRdb's copy keeps in-frame clones and lacks some. The sample contains about 200,000 clones, 58% of which appear only once. Stated treatment: oral pan-JAK inhibitor, 5-10 mg twice daily. The specimen comprised CD4+ T cells sorted from blood, sampled at week 24, from a patient treated with tofacitinib. Source of these receptors: a human donor with alopecia areata.

The V gene is TRBV6-5, the J gene TRBJ2-3; TRBD2 aligns across 13 bases. The CDR3 extends over 15 amino acids. Trimming cost V 5 bases and J 4 bases; bases outside gene matches: 3. Looked up from germline, CDR1 is MNHEY and CDR2 is SVGAGI. The DNA for the CDR3 is TGTGCCAGCAGTCAGGGACTAGCGGGGCCAGATACGCAGTATTTT. Translating gives CASSQGLAGPDTQYF.

The chain employs TRBV14 and TRBJ2-3; weak D call: TRBD1 (6 bases). The V gene's germline CDR1 is SGHDN and CDR2 FVKESK. This CDR3 has 13 residues. V dropped 0 bases and J dropped 11 bases, with 12 bases sitting between them. CDR3 sequence (DNA): TGTGCCAGCAGCCAAGATCGCAGGGGAAGGCAGTATTTT. It encodes CASSQDRRGRQYF.

This rearrangement joins TRBV6-1 to TRBJ2-6, with D unresolved. V dropped 8 bases and J dropped 4 bases, with 9 bases sitting between them. From germline, CDR1 is MNHNS and CDR2 SASEGT. The CDR3 extends over 13 amino acids. Written as DNA, the CDR3 is TGTGCCAGCTCCTTGTCCGGGGCCAACGTCCTGACTTTC. It yields the protein CASSLSGANVLTF.

The sample holds a few counts of this clone. V and J are TRBV5-6 and TRBJ2-7; weak D call: TRBD2 (6 bases). This CDR3 has 14 residues. V was shortened by 4 bases and J by 7 bases, with 18 bases between the two germline ends. Germline V CDR1 and CDR2: SGHDT, YYEEEE. This chain's CDR3 is CASSLSWGLREQYF. The DNA for the CDR3 is TGTGCCAGCAGCCTAAGCTGGGGACTCCGGGAGCAGTACTTC.

There are a few counts of this clone. V and J are TRBV29-1 and TRBJ2-5, with no clear D. Germline V lookup: CDR1 SQVTM, CDR2 ANQGSEA. The V gene lost 6 bases and the J gene lost 3 bases, with 5 bases spanning the gap. The CDR3 loop spans 10 amino acids. This chain's CDR3 is CSVLEETQYF. CDR3 DNA sequence: TGCAGCGTACTTGAAGAGACCCAGTACTTC.

The CDR3 bases are TGTGCCAGCAGTGAAGCGAATAGGGTCCACAATGAGCAGTTCTTC. Encoded protein: CASSEANRVHNEQFF. J is TRBJ2-1 and V is TRBV2; D gene uncertain. CDR3 length equals 15 residues. Between the trimmed V and J ends, which lost 0 bases and 5 bases, there was a span of 11 bases. Germline V lookup: CDR1 SNHLY, CDR2 FYNNEI.

This clone has just a few counts. V usage is TRBV5-1 and J usage is TRBJ2-5; 9 bases are shared with TRBD2. Germline-derived CDR1 and CDR2 are SGHRS and YFSETQ. This CDR3 comprises 15 residues. V lost 4 bases to trimming and J lost 5 bases; unmatched junction nucleotides: 9. CDR3 DNA: TGCGCCAGCAGCCTTTTAGCGGGAGCGGAGGAGACCCAGTACTTC. Translating gives CASSLLAGAEETQYF.

This chain connects TRBV10-3 to TRBJ1-5; D is possibly TRBD1 (5 bases). V was trimmed by 4 bases and J by 4 bases, leaving 11 bases between them. Germline values: CDR1 ENHRY, CDR2 SYGVKD. There are 14 residues in the CDR3. Here the CDR3 DNA reads TGTGCCATCAGTGGGCAGGGTGGGAATCAGCCCCAGCATTTT. Protein: CAISGQGGNQPQHF.

The V call is TRBV5-4, the J call TRBJ1-3, with D unclear. The ends were cut back, 0 bases at V and 4 bases at J, with 17 bases in the middle. CDR3 size: 17 residues. CDR1 is SGHNT and CDR2 is YYREEE in the germline V gene (reference sequence). CDR3 region: CASSLDGRERDGNTIYF. The CDR3 DNA sequence: TGTGCCAGCAGCTTGGATGGTCGGGAACGTGACGGAAACACCATATATTTT.

This chain uses TRBV29-1 with TRBJ1-2; D is unresolved. The V gene's germline CDR1 is SQVTM and CDR2 ANQGSEA. CDR3 length: 13 amino acids. Trimming took off 3 bases at V and 5 bases at J, with 13 bases between the two ends. The CDR3 loop is CSVDPGGNYGYTF. CDR3 in DNA: TGCAGCGTTGACCCCGGCGGGAATTATGGCTACACCTTC.

This clone was counted a few times. The chain recombines TRBV30 with TRBJ1-2, with D unresolved. This CDR3 contains 13 residues. Trimming took off 3 bases at V and 8 bases at J, with 16 bases between the two ends. CDR1 and CDR2 (germline): GTSNPN, SVGIG (reference sequence). CDR3 sequence: CAWRAGWPMGYTF. The CDR3 DNA sequence: TGTGCCTGGAGGGCGGGATGGCCTATGGGCTACACCTTC.

In this sample, this clone turned up once. The chain is built from TRBV7-8 and TRBJ1-4; a possible D gene is TRBD1 (5 bases). Per the germline V gene, CDR1 is SGHVS and CDR2 is FQNEAQ. The CDR3 sequence is 14 residues long. V was clipped by 4 bases and J by 6 bases, with 12 bases between them. CDR3: CASSSGTFHEKLFF. DNA for the CDR3: TGTGCCAGCAGCTCCGGGACTTTTCATGAAAAACTGTTTTTT.

V is TRBV19 and J is TRBJ1-6; D gene uncertain. In germline, CDR1 is LNHDA, CDR2 SQIVND (reference sequence). The V end lost 5 bases, the J end lost 6 bases, and 8 bases lay between the germline ends. CDR3 length: 13 amino acids. The CDR3 DNA reads TGTGCCAGTAGTGCCGGACGTAATTCACCCCTCCACTTT. This sequence encodes CASSAGRNSPLHF.

The rearrangement links TRBV2 to TRBJ2-3; weak D call: TRBD1 (6 bases). Germline V lookup: CDR1 SNHLY, CDR2 FYNNEI. The CDR3 is 14 amino acids. V shed 3 bases and J shed 4 bases, with 11 bases lying between them. The chain's CDR3 is CASSDIGGADTQYF. CDR3 bases: TGTGCCAGCAGTGACATAGGGGGAGCAGATACGCAGTATTTT.

This chain connects TRBV2 to TRBJ2-3; D remains unclear. This CDR3 has 13 amino acids. V was trimmed by 7 bases and J by 3 bases, leaving 11 bases between them. The germline V gene encodes CDR1 SNHLY and CDR2 FYNNEI. Here the CDR3 reads CASMPSRTDTQYF. The CDR3 DNA reads TGTGCCAGCATGCCCTCGCGGACAGATACGCAGTATTTT.

The rearrangement joins TRBV9 to TRBJ2-1, with 10 bases aligning to TRBD2. With 4 bases clipped from V and 11 bases from J, the junction kept 21 bases outside the gene matches. Germline V gives CDR1 SGDLS, CDR2 YYNGEE. The CDR3 extends over 18 amino acids. The CDR3 nucleotides read TGTGCCAGCAGCAATCCAAGGCGGCTAGCGGGAGATCTGGATAAGCAGTTCTTC. Translation: CASSNPRRLAGDLDKQFF.

V and J are TRBV28 and TRBJ2-5; D perhaps matches TRBD2 (6 bases). The germline V and J ends were trimmed by 8 bases and 2 bases, with 15 bases remaining between them. The CDR3 totals 14 residues. CDR1 MDHEN and CDR2 SYDVKM come from the germline V gene. The CDR3 nucleotides read TGTGCCAGCGGACGACCTAGCGCGCAAGAGACCCAGTACTTC. This encodes CASGRPSAQETQYF.

CDR3 region: CASSSDGYGYTF. In DNA, the CDR3 is TGTGCCAGCAGCTCGGACGGCTATGGCTACACCTTC. V gene TRBV5-6 combines with J gene TRBJ1-2, with D unclear. The CDR3 consists of 12 residues. The V end lost 3 bases, the J end lost 4 bases, and 7 bases lay between the germline ends. Looked up from germline, CDR1 is SGHDT and CDR2 is YYEEEE.

The chain links TRBV7-2 to TRBJ2-5, with D possibly being TRBD1 (5 bases). The V gene's germline CDR1 is SGHTA and CDR2 FQGNSA. The CDR3 consists of 15 residues. Trimming removed 2 bases at V and 2 bases at J, with 12 bases between. The CDR3 DNA sequence: TGTGCCAGCAGCTTATTCCAGGGCCAACAAGAGACCCAGTACTTC. Amino acids: CASSLFQGQQETQYF.

A single count supports this clone. This chain links TRBV11-2 with TRBJ2-5, with D unclear. The CDR3 contains 13 residues. Trimming removed 1 base at V and 5 bases at J, with 8 bases between. Looked up from germline, CDR1 is SGHAT and CDR2 is FQNNGV. The CDR3 loop is CASSLGLRETQYF. Written as DNA, the CDR3 is TGTGCCAGCAGCTTAGGACTCCGGGAGACCCAGTACTTC.

This sequence joins TRBV4-2 and TRBJ2-4; 7 bases line up with TRBD2. V lost 2 bases to trimming and J lost 8 bases; unmatched junction nucleotides: 9. Per the germline V gene, CDR1 is LGHNA and CDR2 is YNFKEQ. This CDR3 comprises 15 residues. This CDR3 reads CASSQLLAPEDIQYF. The CDR3 DNA follows: TGTGCCAGCAGCCAACTACTAGCGCCGGAAGACATTCAGTACTTC.

This clone came up a few times. The chain is built from TRBV27 and TRBJ1-3; 9 nucleotides line up with TRBD1. Germline V CDR1 and CDR2: MNHEY, SMNVEV (reference sequence). The junction had 17 bases not matched to a gene; V was cut back by 6 bases and J by 5 bases. This CDR3 contains 18 residues. CDR3 sequence reads: CASSRRTPGQGDRNTIYF. The DNA of the CDR3 is TGTGCCAGCAGCCGACGGACACCGGGACAGGGCGATAGAAACACCATATATTTT.

The chain recombines TRBV5-1 with TRBJ2-5, with 10 bases matching TRBD1. The CDR3 runs 15 residues. Unmatched junction bases numbered 8, after V lost 4 bases and J lost 5 bases. Germline CDR1 SGHRS, CDR2 YFSETQ. Written as DNA, the CDR3 is TGCGCCAGCAGCACGGCCGGGACAGGGGACGAGACCCAGTACTTC. Amino acids: CASSTAGTGDETQYF.

V and J are TRBV2 and TRBJ1-5, with 7 bases fitting TRBD1. The V gene end was trimmed by 7 bases and the J gene end by 2 bases; junction bases not matched to a gene: 14. Germline CDR1 reads SNHLY; CDR2 reads FYNNEI. The CDR3 loop spans 17 amino acids. CDR3 bases: TGTGCCAGCATCGGGGCAGGGGGAAGATCGGGCAATCAGCCCCAGCATTTT. Its translation is CASIGAGGRSGNQPQHF.

The rearrangement uses TRBV5-4 and TRBJ1-2, with 7 bases matching TRBD1. Losses at the gene ends were 4 bases for V and 5 bases for J; bases not matched to a gene: 8. The CDR3 runs 14 residues. Per the germline V gene, CDR1 is SGHNT and CDR2 is YYREEE (reference sequence). CDR3 in DNA: TGTGCCAGCAGCCCTTCACAGGGGCGGTATGGCTACACCTTC. This encodes CASSPSQGRYGYTF.

The V and J genes are TRBV27 and TRBJ2-1, with D perhaps being TRBD1 or TRBD2 (5 bases each). V lost 3 bases and J 4 bases, leaving 10 bases between the germline ends. The CDR3 sequence is 14 residues long. The germline V gene has CDR1 MNHEY and CDR2 SMNVEV (reference sequence). This chain's CDR3 is CASSFRDGYNEQFF. CDR3 DNA: TGTGCCAGCAGTTTCCGGGACGGATACAATGAGCAGTTCTTC.

This clone was seen a few times. The J gene is TRBJ2-7, the V gene TRBV11-2; D is uncertain. V shed 4 bases and J shed 3 bases, with 4 bases lying between them. The CDR3 has 11 amino acids. The germline V gene has CDR1 SGHAT and CDR2 FQNNGV. The CDR3 nucleotides are TGTGCCAGCAGCTCTTACTACGAGCAGTACTTC. As protein: CASSSYYEQYF.

This clone was seen a handful of times. The chain has TRBV5-1 and TRBJ2-2; D possibly corresponds to TRBD1 (6 bases). The length of the CDR3 is 15 residues. The ends were cut back, 3 bases at V and 2 bases at J, with 11 bases in the middle. CDR1 SGHRS and CDR2 YFSETQ come from the germline V gene. The CDR3 DNA sequence: TGCGCCAGCAGCTCCCTGACAGGAAACACCGGGGAGCTGTTTTTT. Its protein product is CASSSLTGNTGELFF.

The V gene is TRBV9, the J gene TRBJ2-3; possible D gene TRBD2, 7 bases. The CDR3 loop spans 15 amino acids. V was pared by 4 bases and J by 4 bases, with 16 bases between. Germline values: CDR1 SGDLS, CDR2 YYNGEE. CDR3 sequence reads: CASSPRGGSADTQYF. The CDR3 DNA reads as TGTGCCAGCAGCCCCAGGGGCGGGAGCGCAGATACGCAGTATTTT.

This clone has just a few counts. The rearrangement joins TRBV5-1 to TRBJ2-2, with a weak D call TRBD1 (6 bases). V was clipped by 0 bases and J by 3 bases, with 12 bases between them. The CDR3 sequence is 16 residues long. The germline CDR1 and CDR2 sequences are SGHRS and YFSETQ. CDR3 amino acids: CASSLAQGPYTGELFF. The CDR3 coding sequence is TGCGCCAGCAGCTTGGCCCAGGGGCCGTACACCGGGGAGCTGTTTTTT. Using reference TRBV5-1 and TRBJ2-2 for the parts outside the CDR3, the full variable domain is KAGVTQTPRYLIKTRGQQVTLSCSPISGHRSVSWYQQTPGQGLQFLFEYFSETQRNKGNFPGRFSGRQFSNSRSEMNVSTLELGDSALYLCASSLAQGPYTGELFFGEGSRLTVL.

The rearrangement joins TRBV9 to TRBJ1-6, with D uncertain. V lost 0 bases and J 0 bases, leaving 7 bases between the germline ends. This CDR3 has 16 residues. Germline values: CDR1 SGDLS, CDR2 YYNGEE. The chain's CDR3 is CASSVGVSSYNSPLHF. Written as DNA, the CDR3 is TGTGCCAGCAGCGTAGGAGTCAGCTCCTATAATTCACCCCTCCACTTT.

The chain recombines TRBV5-6 with TRBJ2-5; D remains unclear. Germline V gives CDR1 SGHDT, CDR2 YYEEEE. This CDR3 has 13 residues. V was shortened by 1 base and J by 4 bases, with 8 bases between the two germline ends. CDR3 sequence (DNA): TGTGCCAGCAGCTTGCGCAATGGAGAGACCCAGTACTTC. This gives the protein CASSLRNGETQYF. The entire variable domain, with the rest obtained from reference TRBV5-6 and TRBJ2-5, is as follows: DAGVTQSPTHLIKTRGQQVTLRCSPKSGHDTVSWYQQALGQGPQFIFQYYEEEERQRGNFPDRFSGHQFPNYSSELNVNALLLGDSALYLCASSLRNGETQYFGPGTRLLVL.